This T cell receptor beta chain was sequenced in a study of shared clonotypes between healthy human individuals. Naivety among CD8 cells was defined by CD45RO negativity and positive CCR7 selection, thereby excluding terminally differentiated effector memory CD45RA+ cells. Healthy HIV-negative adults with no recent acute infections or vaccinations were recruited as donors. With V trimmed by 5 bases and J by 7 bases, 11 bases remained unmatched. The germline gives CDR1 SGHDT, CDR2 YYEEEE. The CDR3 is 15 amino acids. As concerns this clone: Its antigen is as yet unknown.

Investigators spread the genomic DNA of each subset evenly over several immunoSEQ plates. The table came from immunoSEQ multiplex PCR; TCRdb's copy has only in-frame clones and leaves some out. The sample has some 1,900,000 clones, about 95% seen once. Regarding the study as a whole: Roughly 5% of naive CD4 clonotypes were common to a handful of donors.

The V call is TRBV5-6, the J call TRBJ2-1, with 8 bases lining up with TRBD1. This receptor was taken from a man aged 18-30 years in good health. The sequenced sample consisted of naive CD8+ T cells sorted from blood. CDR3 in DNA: TGTGCCAGCAGTAACACAGGGGGAATGGCGAATGAGCAGTTCTTC. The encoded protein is CASSNTGGMANEQFF.